This entry features one TCR beta chain sequence. Antigen specificity is unknown. The data are from a study of T cells in localized non-small cell lung cancer. The study, taken as a whole, reports: Elevated circulating T cell density in blood was associated with longer overall survival. Detection in adjacent lung was observed for a median around 55 of the top 100 tumor clones. Exceeding tumor, uninvolved adjacent lung had the highest T cell clonality.

This CDR3 contains 19 residues. The junction had 15 bases not matched to a gene; V was cut back by 0 bases and J by 2 bases. In each case, adjacent lung free of atypia was taken at least 2 cm from the tumor margin. The table came from immunoSEQ multiplex PCR; TCRdb's copy has only in-frame clones and leaves some out. The sample holds about 1,400 clones; 20% to 30% are singletons and the top ten take over 20%. This receptor was identified in a man aged 35 to 69 with stage II squamous cell lung carcinoma. Source: normal lung tissue next to the tumor, taken before any cancer treatment. This chain connects TRBV6-7 to TRBJ1-2; 7 nucleotides agree with TRBD1. TRBV6-7 qualifies as an ORF whose function is uncertain. The CDR3 loop is CASSYSTHLDRPINYGYTF. CDR3 in DNA: TGTGCCAGCAGTTACTCGACCCACCTGGACAGGCCGATCAACTATGGCTACACCTTC.